The 6 T cell receptor beta chains in this list originate from one sample, sequenced in a study of shared clonotypes between healthy human individuals. Naivety among CD8 cells was defined by CD45RO negativity and positive CCR7 selection, thereby excluding terminally differentiated effector memory CD45RA+ cells. Clones were sequenced by immunoSEQ multiplex PCR, and TCRdb holds only the in-frame ones, with some missing. The sample has more than 600,000 clones; about 91% are singletons. The sequenced sample consisted of naive CD8+ T cells sorted from blood. The receptors were gathered from a young man in good health.

The rearrangement joins TRBV10-3 to TRBJ2-1; D remains ambiguous. The V end lost 0 bases, the J end lost 5 bases, and 11 bases lay between the germline ends. Germline V gene lookup returns CDR1 ENHRY and CDR2 SYGVKD. The length of the CDR3 is 15 residues. The chain's CDR3 is CAISESGPRDNEQFF. The CDR3, as DNA: TGTGCCATCAGTGAGTCCGGACCAAGGGACAATGAGCAGTTCTTC.

The V and J genes are TRBV7-9 and TRBJ2-2; TRBD2 agrees at 10 bases. Trimming cost V 5 bases and J 6 bases; bases outside gene matches: 6. The CDR3 loop spans 15 amino acids. Looked up from germline, CDR1 is SEHNR and CDR2 is FQNEAQ (reference sequence). The CDR3 spells CASSVSGRLSGELFF. CDR3 bases: TGTGCCAGCAGCGTTAGCGGGAGGTTGTCCGGGGAGCTGTTTTTT.

This clone occurred once. The chain links TRBV28 to TRBJ2-7; tentatively, D is TRBD1 (6 bases). Per germline, CDR1 MDHEN and CDR2 SYDVKM. This CDR3 has 15 residues. V gave up 5 bases and J gave up 4 bases, with 18 bases separating them. CDR3 nucleotides: TGTGCCAGCAGTCCCGGGCAGGGGTTAGTGTACGAGCAGTACTTC. Protein: CASSPGQGLVYEQYF.

With regard to this clone: The sample holds other DNA sequences that translate to the same CDR3. The V call is TRBV7-9, the J call TRBJ2-7; D gene ambiguous. From germline, CDR1 is SEHNR and CDR2 FQNEAQ (reference sequence). Trimming cost V 5 bases and J 1 base, with 9 bases left between them. The CDR3 has 13 residues. Here the CDR3 reads CASSPPRSYEQYF. CDR3 coding DNA: TGTGCCAGCAGCCCTCCCCGGTCCTACGAGCAGTACTTC.

As for this clone: The junction departs from germline at one end; a sequencing error may be responsible. The chain couples TRBV14 to TRBJ2-7; 12 bases align to TRBD2. CDR1 SGHDN and CDR2 FVKESK come from the germline V gene. This CDR3 spans 15 amino acids. CDR3 nucleotides: TGTGCCAGCAGCCCGACTAGCGGGAGTCTCTACGGGCAGTACTTC. It is translated as CASSPTSGSLYGQYF.

V usage is TRBV7-9 and J usage is TRBJ2-1; 7 nucleotides agree with TRBD1. Germline CDR1 is SEHNR and CDR2 is FQNEAQ (reference sequence). V shed 5 bases, J shed 6 bases, and the junction held 13 bases outside the gene matches. This CDR3 spans 16 amino acids. The CDR3 coding sequence is TGTGCCAGCAGCGGCCGACAGGGCGTCGTTCTCAATGAGCAGTTCTTC. Amino acids: CASSGRQGVVLNEQFF.